This entry lists 2 T cell receptor beta chains sequenced from one sample in a study of cytomegalovirus exposure and HLA in healthy donors. The PCR used 60 Vbeta and 13 Jbeta primers. Profiling relied on immunoSEQ multiplex PCR, and the TCRdb table lists in-frame clones only, not all of them. This sample carries a few hundred thousand clones, 85% to 95% of them seen once, and the ten largest clones take 1.5% to 2%. Input material: PBMCs. The source of these receptors is a girl aged 2-10 years in good health and CMV-seronegative.

A single count supports this clone. V and J are TRBV15 and TRBJ2-7; 8 positions agree with TRBD1. J was trimmed by 3 bases and V by 4 bases; bases with no gene match: 8. The germline CDR1 and CDR2 sequences are LNHNV and YYDKDF (reference sequence). The CDR3 is 15 residues long. CDR3 amino acids: CATSKGQENFYEQYF. DNA for the CDR3: TGTGCCACCAGCAAGGGACAGGAAAACTTCTACGAGCAGTACTTC.

The chain links TRBV28 to TRBJ2-5; weak D call: TRBD2 (5 bases). Germline V lookup: CDR1 MDHEN, CDR2 SYDVKM. The CDR3 is 13 amino acids. V was shortened by 4 bases and J by 2 bases, with 8 bases between the two germline ends. CDR3 sequence reads: CASSSDLQETQYF. The CDR3 DNA follows: TGTGCCAGCAGTTCGGACTTACAAGAGACCCAGTACTTC.